This TCR beta chain is from a study of identical twins. Study conclusions and caveats: Where beta out-of-frame sequences were concerned, excess twin sharing was weaker. Among out-of-frame alpha sequences shared by twins, low generation probability occurred in excess.

TCRdb processed the 5' RACE reads anew with MiXCR; each CDR3 protein has one entry. There are approximately 670,000 distinct CDR3 sequences in the sample; around 6% occur only once, and about 2% lies in the top ten. This clonotype was seen a few times. As yet, its antigen is unknown. The V and J ends lost 5 bases and 3 bases respectively, with 22 bases between them. CDR3 length: 17 amino acids. The germline V gene has CDR1 MDHEN and CDR2 SYDVKM. The J gene is TRBJ2-5, the V gene TRBV28; D call uncertain. The source is a man aged 18 to 29 in good health. The sample taken for sequencing was naive T cells sorted from blood. The CDR3 sequence is CASSPRAEMARKETQYF. For the CDR3, the DNA is TGTGCCAGCAGTCCGCGCGCTGAGATGGCGCGTAAAGAGACCCAGTACTTC. The full variable domain, in which reference TRBV28 and TRBJ2-5 provide the parts outside the CDR3, is DVKVTQSSRYLVKRTGEKVFLECVQDMDHENMFWYRQDPGLGLRLIYFSYDVKMKEKGDIPEGYSVSREKKERFSLILESASTNQTSMYLCASSPRAEMARKETQYFGPGTRLLVL.